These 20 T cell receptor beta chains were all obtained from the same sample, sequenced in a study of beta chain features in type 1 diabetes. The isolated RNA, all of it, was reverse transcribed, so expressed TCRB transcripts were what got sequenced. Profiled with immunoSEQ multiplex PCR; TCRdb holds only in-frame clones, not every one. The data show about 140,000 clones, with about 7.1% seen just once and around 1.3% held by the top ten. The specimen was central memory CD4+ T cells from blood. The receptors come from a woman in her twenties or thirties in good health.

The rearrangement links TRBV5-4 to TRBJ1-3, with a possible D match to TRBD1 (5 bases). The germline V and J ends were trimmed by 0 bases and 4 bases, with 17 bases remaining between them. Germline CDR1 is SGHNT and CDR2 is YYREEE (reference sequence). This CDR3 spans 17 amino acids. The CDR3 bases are TGTGCCAGCAGCTTGGGGGGCAGGGCCGCATCGGGAAACACCATATATTTT. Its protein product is CASSLGGRAASGNTIYF.

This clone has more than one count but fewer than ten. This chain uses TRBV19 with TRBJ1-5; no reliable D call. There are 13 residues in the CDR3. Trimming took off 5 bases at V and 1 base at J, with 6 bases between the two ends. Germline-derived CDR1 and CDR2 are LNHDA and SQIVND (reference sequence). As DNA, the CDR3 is TGTGCCAGTAGTCCAGTCAGCAATCAGCCCCAGCATTTT. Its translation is CASSPVSNQPQHF.

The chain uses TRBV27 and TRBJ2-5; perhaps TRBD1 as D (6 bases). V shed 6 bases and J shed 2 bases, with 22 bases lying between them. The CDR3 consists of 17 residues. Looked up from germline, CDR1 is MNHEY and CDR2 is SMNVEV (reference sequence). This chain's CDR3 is CASSTLTGKGSQETQYF. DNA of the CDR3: TGTGCCAGCAGCACTCTCACAGGGAAAGGGTCACAAGAGACCCAGTACTTC.

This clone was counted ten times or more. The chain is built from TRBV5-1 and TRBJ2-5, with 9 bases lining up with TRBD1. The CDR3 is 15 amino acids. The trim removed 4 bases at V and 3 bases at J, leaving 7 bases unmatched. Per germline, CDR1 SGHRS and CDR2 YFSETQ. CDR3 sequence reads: CASSGLTGGEETQYF. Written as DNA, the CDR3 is TGCGCCAGCAGCGGCCTGACAGGGGGAGAAGAGACCCAGTACTTC.

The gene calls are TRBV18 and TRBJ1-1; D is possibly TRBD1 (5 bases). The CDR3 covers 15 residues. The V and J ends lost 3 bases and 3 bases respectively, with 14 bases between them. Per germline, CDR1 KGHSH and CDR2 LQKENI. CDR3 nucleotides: TGTGCCAGCTCACCCCGCGGGGCAATGGACACTGAAGCTTTCTTT. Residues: CASSPRGAMDTEAFF.

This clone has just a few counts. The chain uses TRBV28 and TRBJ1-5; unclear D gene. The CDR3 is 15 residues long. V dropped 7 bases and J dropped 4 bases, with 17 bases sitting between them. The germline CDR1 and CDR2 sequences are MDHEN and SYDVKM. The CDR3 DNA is TGTGCCAGCACCGCCGAGGATTTGAGGAATCAGCCCCAGCATTTT. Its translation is CASTAEDLRNQPQHF. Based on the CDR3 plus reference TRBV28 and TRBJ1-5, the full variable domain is DVKVTQSSRYLVKRTGEKVFLECVQDMDHENMFWYRQDPGLGLRLIYFSYDVKMKEKGDIPEGYSVSREKKERFSLILESASTNQTSMYLCASTAEDLRNQPQHFGDGTRLSIL.

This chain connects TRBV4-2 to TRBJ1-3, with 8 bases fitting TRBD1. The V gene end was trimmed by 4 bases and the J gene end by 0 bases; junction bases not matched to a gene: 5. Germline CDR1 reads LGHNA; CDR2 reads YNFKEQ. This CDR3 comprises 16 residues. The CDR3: CASSPGQASSGNTIYF. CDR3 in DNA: TGTGCCAGCAGCCCGGGACAGGCCTCCTCTGGAAACACCATATATTTT.

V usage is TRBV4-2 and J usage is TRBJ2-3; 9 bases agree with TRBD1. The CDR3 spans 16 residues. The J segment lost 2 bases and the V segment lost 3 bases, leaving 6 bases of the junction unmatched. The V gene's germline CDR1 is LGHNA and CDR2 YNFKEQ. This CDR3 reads CASSHLGQGITDTQYF. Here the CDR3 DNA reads TGTGCCAGCAGCCACCTCGGACAGGGGATCACAGATACGCAGTATTTT.

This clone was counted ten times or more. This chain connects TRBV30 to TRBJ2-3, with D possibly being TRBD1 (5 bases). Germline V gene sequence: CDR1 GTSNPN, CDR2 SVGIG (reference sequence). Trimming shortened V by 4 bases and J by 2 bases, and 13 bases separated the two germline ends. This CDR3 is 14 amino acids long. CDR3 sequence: CAWTRDWATDTQYF. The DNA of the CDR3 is TGTGCCTGGACCAGGGATTGGGCCACAGATACGCAGTATTTT.

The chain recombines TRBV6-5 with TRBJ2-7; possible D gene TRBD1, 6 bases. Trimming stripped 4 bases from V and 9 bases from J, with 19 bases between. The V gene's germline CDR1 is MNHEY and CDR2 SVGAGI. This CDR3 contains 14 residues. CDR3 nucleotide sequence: TGTGCCAGCAGTTCCCCTGCCGTGGGGGCTGTGCAGTACTTC. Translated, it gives CASSSPAVGAVQYF.

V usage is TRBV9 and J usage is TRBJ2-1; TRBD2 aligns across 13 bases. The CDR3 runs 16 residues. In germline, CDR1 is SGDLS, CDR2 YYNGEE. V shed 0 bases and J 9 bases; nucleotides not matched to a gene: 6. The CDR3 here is CASSVVGTSGTVEQFF. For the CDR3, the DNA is TGTGCCAGCAGCGTAGTCGGGACTAGCGGGACCGTTGAGCAGTTCTTC.

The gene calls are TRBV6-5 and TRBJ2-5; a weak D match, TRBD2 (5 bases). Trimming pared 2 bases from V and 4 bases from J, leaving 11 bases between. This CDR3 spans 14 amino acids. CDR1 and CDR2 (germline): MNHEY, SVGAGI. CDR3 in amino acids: CASSYPRVGETQYF. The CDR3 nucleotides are TGTGCCAGCAGTTACCCGAGGGTAGGAGAGACCCAGTACTTC.

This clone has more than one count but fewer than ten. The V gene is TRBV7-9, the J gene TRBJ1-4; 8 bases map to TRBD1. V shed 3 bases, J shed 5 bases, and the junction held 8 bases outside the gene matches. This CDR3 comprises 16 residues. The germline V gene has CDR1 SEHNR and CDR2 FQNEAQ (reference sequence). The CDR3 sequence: CASSFGPGGANEKLFF. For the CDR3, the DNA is TGTGCCAGCAGCTTTGGTCCAGGGGGCGCGAATGAAAAACTGTTTTTT.

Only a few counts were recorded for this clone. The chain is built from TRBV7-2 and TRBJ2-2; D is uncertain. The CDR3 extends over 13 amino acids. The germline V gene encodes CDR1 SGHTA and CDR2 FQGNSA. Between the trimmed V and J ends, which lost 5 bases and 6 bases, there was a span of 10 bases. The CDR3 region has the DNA TGTGCCAGCAGCCCAGACAAGTCCGGGGAGCTGTTTTTT. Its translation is CASSPDKSGELFF.

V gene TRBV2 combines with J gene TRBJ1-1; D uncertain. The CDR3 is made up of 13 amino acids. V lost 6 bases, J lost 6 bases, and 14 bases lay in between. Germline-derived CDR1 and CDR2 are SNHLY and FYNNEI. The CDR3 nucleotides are TGTGCCAGCAGACAGCACCCGGTGGCTGAAGCTTTCTTT. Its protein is CASRQHPVAEAFF.

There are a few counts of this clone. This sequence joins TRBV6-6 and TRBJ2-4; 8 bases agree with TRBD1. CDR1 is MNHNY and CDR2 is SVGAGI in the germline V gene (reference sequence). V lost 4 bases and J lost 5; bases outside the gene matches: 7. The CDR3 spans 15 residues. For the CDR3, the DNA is TGTGCCAGCAGTTCCTCGCCAGGGGGCGAAAACATTCAGTACTTC. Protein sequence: CASSSSPGGENIQYF.

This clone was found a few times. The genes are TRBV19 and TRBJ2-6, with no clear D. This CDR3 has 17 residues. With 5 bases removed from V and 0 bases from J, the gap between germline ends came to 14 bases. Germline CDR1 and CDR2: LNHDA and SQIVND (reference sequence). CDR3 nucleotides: TGTGCCAGTAGTCCCCAGGCCTCGATCTCTGGGGCCAACGTCCTGACTTTC. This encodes CASSPQASISGANVLTF.

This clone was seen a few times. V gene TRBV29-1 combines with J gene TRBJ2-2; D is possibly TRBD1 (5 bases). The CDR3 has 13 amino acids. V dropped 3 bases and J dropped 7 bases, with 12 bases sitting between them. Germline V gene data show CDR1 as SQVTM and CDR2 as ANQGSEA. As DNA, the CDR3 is TGCAGCGTTGACGGACAAGGGGACGGGGAGCTGTTTTTT. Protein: CSVDGQGDGELFF.

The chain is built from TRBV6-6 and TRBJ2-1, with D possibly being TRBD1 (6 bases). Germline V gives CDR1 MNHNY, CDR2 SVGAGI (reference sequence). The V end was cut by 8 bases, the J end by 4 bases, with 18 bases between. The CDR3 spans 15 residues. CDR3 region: CASCYNREPYNEQFF. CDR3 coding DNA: TGTGCCAGCTGCTATAACAGGGAGCCTTACAATGAGCAGTTCTTC.

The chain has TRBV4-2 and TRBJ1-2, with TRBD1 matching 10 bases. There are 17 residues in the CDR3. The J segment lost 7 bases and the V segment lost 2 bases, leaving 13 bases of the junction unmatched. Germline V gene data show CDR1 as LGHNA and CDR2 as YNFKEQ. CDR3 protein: CASSQFSGTGDGAGYTF. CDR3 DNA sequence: TGTGCCAGCAGCCAATTTTCCGGGACAGGGGACGGGGCTGGCTACACCTTC.